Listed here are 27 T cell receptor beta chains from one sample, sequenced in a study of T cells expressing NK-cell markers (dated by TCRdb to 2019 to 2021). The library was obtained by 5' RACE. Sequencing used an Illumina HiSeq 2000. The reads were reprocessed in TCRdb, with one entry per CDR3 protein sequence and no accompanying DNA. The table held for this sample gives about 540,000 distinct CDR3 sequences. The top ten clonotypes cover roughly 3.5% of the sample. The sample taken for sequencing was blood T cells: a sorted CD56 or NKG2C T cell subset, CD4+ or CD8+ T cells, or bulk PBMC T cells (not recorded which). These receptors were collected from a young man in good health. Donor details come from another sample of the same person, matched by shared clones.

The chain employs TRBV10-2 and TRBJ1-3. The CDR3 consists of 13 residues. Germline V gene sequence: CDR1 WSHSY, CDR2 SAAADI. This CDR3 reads CASREAYGNTIYF.

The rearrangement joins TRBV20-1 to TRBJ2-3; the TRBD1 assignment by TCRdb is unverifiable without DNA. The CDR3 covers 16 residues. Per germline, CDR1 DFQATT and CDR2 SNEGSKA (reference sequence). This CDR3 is CSATPTEGARTDTQYF.

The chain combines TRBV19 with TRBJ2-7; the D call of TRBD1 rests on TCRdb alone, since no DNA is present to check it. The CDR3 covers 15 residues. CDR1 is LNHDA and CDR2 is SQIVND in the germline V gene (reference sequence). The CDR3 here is CASSIRQSALDEQYF.

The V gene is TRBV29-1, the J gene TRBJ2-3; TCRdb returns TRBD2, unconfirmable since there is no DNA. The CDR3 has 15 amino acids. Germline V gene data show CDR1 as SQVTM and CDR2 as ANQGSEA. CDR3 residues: CSVGQIAGVPDTQYF.

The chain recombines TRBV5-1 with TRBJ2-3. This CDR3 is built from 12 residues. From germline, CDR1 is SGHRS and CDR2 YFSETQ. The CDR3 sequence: CASSSFRDTQYF.

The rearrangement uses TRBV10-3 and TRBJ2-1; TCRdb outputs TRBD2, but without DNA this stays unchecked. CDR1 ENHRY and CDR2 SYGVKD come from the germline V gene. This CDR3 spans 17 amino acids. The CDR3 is CAISETGTSGSMNEQFF.

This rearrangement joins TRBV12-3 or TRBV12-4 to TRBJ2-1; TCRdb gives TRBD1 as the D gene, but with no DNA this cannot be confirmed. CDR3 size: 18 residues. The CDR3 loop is CASSFTPGQGALGNEQFF.

The CDR3 sequence is CAWRGLGNRGRLETQYF. The chain couples TRBV30 to TRBJ2-5; TCRdb returns TRBD1, unconfirmable since there is no DNA. The CDR3 has 17 amino acids. Germline V gives CDR1 GTSNPN, CDR2 SVGIG (reference sequence).

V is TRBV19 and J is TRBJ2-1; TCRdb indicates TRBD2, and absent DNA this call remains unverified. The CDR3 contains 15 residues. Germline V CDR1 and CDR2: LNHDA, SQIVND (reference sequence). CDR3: CASSIVGVAWNEQFF.

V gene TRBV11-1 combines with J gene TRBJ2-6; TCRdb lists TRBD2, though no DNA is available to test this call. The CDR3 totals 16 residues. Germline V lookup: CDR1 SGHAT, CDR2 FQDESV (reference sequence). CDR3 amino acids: CASSLDRAGGANVLTF.

The CDR3: CSASTGGNTQYF. V usage is TRBV20-1 and J usage is TRBJ2-3; TCRdb calls TRBD2, which cannot be checked without DNA. The CDR3 totals 12 residues. Per germline, CDR1 DFQATT and CDR2 SNEGSKA (reference sequence).

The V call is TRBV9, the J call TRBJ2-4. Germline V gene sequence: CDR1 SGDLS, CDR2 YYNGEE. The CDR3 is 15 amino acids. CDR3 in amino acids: CASSVGGLAKNIQYF.

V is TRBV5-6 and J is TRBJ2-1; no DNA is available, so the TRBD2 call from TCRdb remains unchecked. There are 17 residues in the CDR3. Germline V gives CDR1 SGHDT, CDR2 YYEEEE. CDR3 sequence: CASSAIAGGSSYNEQFF.

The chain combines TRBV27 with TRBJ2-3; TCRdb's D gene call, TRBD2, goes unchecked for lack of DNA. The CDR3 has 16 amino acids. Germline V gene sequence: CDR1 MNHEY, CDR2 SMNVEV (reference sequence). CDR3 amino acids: CASSSREAGATDTQYF.

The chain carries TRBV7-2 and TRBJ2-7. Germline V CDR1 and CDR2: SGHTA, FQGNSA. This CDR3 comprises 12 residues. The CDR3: CASSLGFREQYF. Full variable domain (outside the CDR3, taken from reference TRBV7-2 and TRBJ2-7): GAGVSQSPSNKVTEKGKDVELRCDPISGHTALYWYRQSLGQGLEFLIYFQGNSAPDKSGLPSDRFSAERTGGSVSTLTIQRTQQEDSAVYLCASSLGFREQYFGPGTRLTVT.

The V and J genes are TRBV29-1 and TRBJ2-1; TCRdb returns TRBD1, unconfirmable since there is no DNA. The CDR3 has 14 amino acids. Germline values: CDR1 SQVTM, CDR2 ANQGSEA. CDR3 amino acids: CSVSGDRNYNEQFF.

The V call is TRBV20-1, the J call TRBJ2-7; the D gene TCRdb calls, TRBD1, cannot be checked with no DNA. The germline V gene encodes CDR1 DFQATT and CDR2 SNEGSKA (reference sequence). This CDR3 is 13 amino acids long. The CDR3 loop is CSAVEGGFYEQYF.

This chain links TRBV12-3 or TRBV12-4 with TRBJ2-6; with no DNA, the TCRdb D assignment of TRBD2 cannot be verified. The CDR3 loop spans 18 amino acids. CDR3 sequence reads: CASNTDSRNSAGANVLTF.

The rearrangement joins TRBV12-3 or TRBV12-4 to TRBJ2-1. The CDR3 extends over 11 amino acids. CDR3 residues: CATTRDNEQFF.

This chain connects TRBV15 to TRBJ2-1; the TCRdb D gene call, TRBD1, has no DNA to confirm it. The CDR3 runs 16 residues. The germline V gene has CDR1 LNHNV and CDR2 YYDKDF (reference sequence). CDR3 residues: CATSTTFVKRREKQFF.

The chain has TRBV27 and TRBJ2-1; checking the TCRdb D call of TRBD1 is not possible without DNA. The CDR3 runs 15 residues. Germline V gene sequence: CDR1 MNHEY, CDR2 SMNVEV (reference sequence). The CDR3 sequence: CASTITGGGRGEQFF.

The CDR3 loop is CASSLGLGPYNEQFF. The V call is TRBV2, the J call TRBJ2-1. CDR1 and CDR2 from the germline V gene are SNHLY and FYNNEI. The CDR3 runs to 15 residues.

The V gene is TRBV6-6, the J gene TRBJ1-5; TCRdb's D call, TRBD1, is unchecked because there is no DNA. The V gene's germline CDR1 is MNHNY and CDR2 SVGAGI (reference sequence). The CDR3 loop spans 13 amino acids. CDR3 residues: CASSRTGIQPQHF.

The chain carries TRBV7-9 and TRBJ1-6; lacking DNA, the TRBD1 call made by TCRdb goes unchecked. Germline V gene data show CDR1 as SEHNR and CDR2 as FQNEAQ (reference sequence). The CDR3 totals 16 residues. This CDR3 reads CASSLTGERWRSPLHF.

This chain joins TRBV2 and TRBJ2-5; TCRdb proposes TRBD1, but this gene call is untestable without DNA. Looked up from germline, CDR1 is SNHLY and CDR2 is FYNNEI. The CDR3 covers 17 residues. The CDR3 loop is CASSYQGQATIQETQYF.

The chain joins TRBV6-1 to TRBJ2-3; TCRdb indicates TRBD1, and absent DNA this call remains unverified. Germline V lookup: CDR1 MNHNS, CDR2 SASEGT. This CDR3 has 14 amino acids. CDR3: CASSPGVAADTQYF.

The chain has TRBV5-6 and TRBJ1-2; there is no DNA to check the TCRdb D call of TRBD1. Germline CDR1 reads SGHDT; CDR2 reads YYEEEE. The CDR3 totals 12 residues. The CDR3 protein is CASSYDRGGYTF.